One and the same sample provided the 15 T cell receptor beta chains below, sequenced in a study of vaccination and CD4 T cells after COVID-19. Their target antigens are unknown. Oncomine TCR Beta short-read sequencing was applied to DNA from cultured CD4+ T cells. Each CDR3 protein is one row after TCRdb ran MiXCR on the PCR reads. This sample has fewer than 10,000 distinct CDR3 sequences; about two thirds occur once, and the top ten carry 17%. Treatment of the sample: approximately 9-day PBMC culture with coronavirus spike peptide pools or control peptides (ViraFEST assay). Material: cultured CD4+ T cells from blood, obtained after SARS-CoV-2 vaccination. The receptors come from a human donor with COVID-19.

The genes are TRBV20-1 and TRBJ2-7, with 8 bases matching TRBD1. V lost 2 bases and J lost 6; bases outside the gene matches: 6. The CDR3 extends over 13 amino acids. Germline V gene data show CDR1 as DFQATT and CDR2 as SNEGSKA (reference sequence). CDR3 bases: TGCAGTGCTAGATCGCCGGGACAGGTCGAGCAGTACTTC. Protein: CSARSPGQVEQYF.

The chain links TRBV19 to TRBJ2-4; 7 bases are shared with TRBD2. This CDR3 is built from 12 residues. Germline values: CDR1 LNHDA, CDR2 SQIVND (reference sequence). Trimming removed 5 bases from V and 9 bases from J; junction bases left unmatched: 4. CDR3 nucleotide sequence: TGTGCCAGTAGTCAAGGCGGGGGCATTCAGTACTTC. Encoded protein: CASSQGGGIQYF.

This chain joins TRBV30 and TRBJ1-1, with 8 bases that match TRBD1. The CDR3 loop spans 12 amino acids. Trimming took 3 bases from V and 6 from J; bases not matched to a gene: 3. CDR1 is GTSNPN, CDR2 SVGIG, per germline (reference sequence). The CDR3 spells CAWRDRVAEAFF. The CDR3 bases are TGTGCCTGGAGGGACAGGGTGGCTGAAGCTTTCTTT.

By its share, this clonotype is large. The chain couples TRBV19 to TRBJ1-5, with 8 bases matching TRBD1. Germline CDR1 LNHDA, CDR2 SQIVND (reference sequence). Germline trimming cut 4 bases from V and 3 bases from J; bases unmatched to any gene: 2. This CDR3 has 14 amino acids. The CDR3 DNA reads as TGTGCCAGTAGTACGACAGGGGCCAATCAGCCCCAGCATTTT. Protein: CASSTTGANQPQHF. Full variable domain (missing parts from reference TRBV19 and TRBJ1-5): DGGITQSPKYLFRKEGQNVTLSCEQNLNHDAMYWYRQDPGQGLRLIYYSQIVNDFQKGDIAEGYSVSREKKESFPLTVTSAQKNPTAFYLCASSTTGANQPQHFGDGTRLSIL.

The chain uses TRBV20-1 and TRBJ1-5; D might be TRBD1 (5 bases). V gave up 3 bases and J gave up 7 bases, with 19 bases separating them. The V gene's germline CDR1 is DFQATT and CDR2 SNEGSKA (reference sequence). The CDR3 consists of 15 residues. In DNA, the CDR3 is TGCAGTGCTAGCTGGGCTGGGGCTGGGGGACAGCCCCAGCATTTT. It yields the protein CSASWAGAGGQPQHF.

The J gene is TRBJ2-4, the V gene TRBV11-2, with 7 nucleotides matching TRBD2. CDR1 SGHAT and CDR2 FQNNGV come from the germline V gene. The trim removed 5 bases at V and 7 bases at J, leaving 8 bases unmatched. CDR3 size: 14 residues. CDR3 protein: CASSPIAGENIQYF. The CDR3 region has the DNA TGTGCCAGCAGCCCTATAGCGGGCGAGAACATTCAGTACTTC.

The chain uses TRBV27 and TRBJ2-2; the match to TRBD2 covers 7 bases. The CDR3 totals 13 residues. Germline V gene data show CDR1 as MNHEY and CDR2 as SMNVEV (reference sequence). Losses at the gene ends were 1 base for V and 7 bases for J; bases not matched to a gene: 0. The DNA of the CDR3 is TGTGCCAGCAGTTTATGGGGGGGCGGGGAGCTGTTTTTT. Translating gives CASSLWGGGELFF.

This chain joins TRBV11-2 and TRBJ1-2, with 8 nucleotides matching TRBD1. J lost 8 bases, V lost 9 bases, and 14 bases had no gene match. The CDR3 sequence is 14 residues long. Germline CDR1 and CDR2: SGHAT and FQNNGV. CDR3 in amino acids: CASTRGQEVWGYTF. The DNA of the CDR3 is TGTGCCAGTACACGGGGACAGGAGGTTTGGGGCTACACCTTC.

The genes are TRBV7-2 and TRBJ1-6; tentatively, D is TRBD1 (5 bases). V lost 0 bases to trimming and J lost 1 base, with 7 bases between them. Germline CDR1 is SGHTA and CDR2 is FQGNSA. This CDR3 contains 16 residues. The CDR3 DNA sequence: TGTGCCAGCAGCTTAGCGAGGGGTTCCTATAATTCACCCCTCCACTTT. Its protein product is CASSLARGSYNSPLHF.

V is TRBV6-2 or TRBV6-3 and J is TRBJ1-1, with D hard to call. The ends were cut back, 3 bases at V and 0 bases at J, with 5 bases in the middle. This CDR3 is 13 amino acids long. Germline V gives CDR1 MNHEY, CDR2 SVGEGT. The CDR3 loop is CASSYLVNTEAFF. For the CDR3, the DNA is TGTGCCAGCAGTTATTTGGTGAACACTGAAGCTTTCTTT.

This chain links TRBV20-1 with TRBJ1-5; 8 nucleotides line up with TRBD1. The germline V gene has CDR1 DFQATT and CDR2 SNEGSKA (reference sequence). Trimming at V came to 3 bases and at J to 5 bases, leaving 3 bases not matched to a gene. This CDR3 comprises 13 residues. The CDR3 sequence: CSARTGVDQPQHF. The DNA of the CDR3 is TGCAGTGCTAGGACAGGGGTTGATCAGCCCCAGCATTTT.

This clonotype appeared a single time. The chain has TRBV7-6 and TRBJ1-1; possibly TRBD1 for D (5 bases). V lost 5 bases and J lost 1, with 8 bases in between. CDR3 size: 13 residues. CDR1 and CDR2 (germline): SGHVS, FNYEAQ. The DNA for the CDR3 is TGTGCCAGCAGCAACGACAGGAACACTGAAGCTTTCTTT. This translates into CASSNDRNTEAFF.

This chain uses TRBV7-2 with TRBJ2-1, with D perhaps given as TRBD1 or TRBD2 (5 bases each). The CDR3 covers 14 residues. The V and J ends lost 5 bases and 5 bases respectively, with 13 bases between them. Germline-derived CDR1 and CDR2 are SGHTA and FQGNSA. In DNA form, the CDR3 reads TGTGCCAGCAGCACTAGGGACCCAAACAATGAGCAGTTCTTC. This codes for CASSTRDPNNEQFF.

The chain is built from TRBV5-4 and TRBJ2-1; D unclear. CDR1 is SGHNT and CDR2 is YYREEE in the germline V gene (reference sequence). There are 16 residues in the CDR3. Trimming removed 4 bases at V and 0 bases at J, with 14 bases between. CDR3 coding DNA: TGTGCCAGCAGCCCCCCGGCGCGCTCCTCCTACAATGAGCAGTTCTTC. Amino acids: CASSPPARSSYNEQFF.

This clonotype has only a few counts. This rearrangement joins TRBV28 to TRBJ1-5, with TRBD1 identical over 7 bases. The germline V gene has CDR1 MDHEN and CDR2 SYDVKM. The trim removed 5 bases at V and 3 bases at J, leaving 10 bases unmatched. CDR3 size: 16 residues. The CDR3 loop is CASSTPNRGNNQPQHF. CDR3 DNA: TGTGCCAGCAGTACCCCGAACAGGGGTAACAATCAGCCCCAGCATTTT.